A selection of T cell receptor beta chains follows, all from one sample in a study of OX40 agonist ivuxolimab in advanced cancers. Generated by immunoSEQ multiplex PCR, the TCRdb table keeps only in-frame clones and is missing some. Here the sample spans 60,000 to 95,000 clones, 85% being singletons. Here the sequenced sample was CD4+ or CD8+ T cells sorted from blood, taken in a trial of the OX40 agonist ivuxolimab. The receptors here all came from an adult with an advanced solid tumor such as melanoma, head and neck, liver or kidney cancer. The CDR3 runs from the conserved cysteine through the conserved F or W. D genes are given only for firm matches. A clone size is listed for some rows: how often the clone was seen (once, few, many), or a class if it is expanded.

v_gene	j_gene	abundance	d_gene	CDR3nt	CDR3aa
TRBV4-2	TRBJ2-7	few	-	TGTGCCAGCAGCCAAGATATGGGGGGCGACGAGCAGTACTTC	CASSQDMGGDEQYF
TRBV4-3	TRBJ1-6	-	-	TGCGCCAGCTCCCCTATTAGACAGGTTGGACCAGACTATAATTCACCCCTCCACTTT	CASSPIRQVGPDYNSPLHF
TRBV5-1	TRBJ2-1	-	TRBD2	TGCGCCAGCAGGCTAGCGGGGGGCGGGAATGAGCAGTTCTTC	CASRLAGGGNEQFF
TRBV19	TRBJ2-7	-	-	TGTGCCAGCTCCAAAGGGGAGGATCACGAGCAGTACTTC	CASSKGEDHEQYF
TRBV5-6	TRBJ2-3	once	TRBD2	TGTGCCAGCAGCCCAGGACTAGCGGGGTGGTCTAGCACAGATACGCAGTATTTT	CASSPGLAGWSSTDTQYF
TRBV9	TRBJ2-1	-	TRBD1	TGTGCCAGCAGCGCGGGGACAGGGAACTACAATGAGCAGTTCTTC	CASSAGTGNYNEQFF
TRBV19	TRBJ1-1	-	-	TGTGCCAGTAGTATGTCACGGATTATGAACACTGAAGCTTTCTTT	CASSMSRIMNTEAFF
TRBV2	TRBJ2-2	-	TRBD2	TGTGCCAGCAGCGACCGCGGGGGTAACACCGGGGAGCTGTTTTTT	CASSDRGGNTGELFF
TRBV7-2	TRBJ2-5	-	-	TGTGCCAGCAGCTTAGGGAGGGAGACCCAGTACTTC	CASSLGRETQYF
TRBV20-1	TRBJ2-5	-	-	TGCAGTGCCTCCTCCCAAGAGACCCAGTACTTC	CSASSQETQYF
TRBV6-5	TRBJ2-5	-	-	TGTGCCAGCAGTTACTGGGAGACCCAGTACTTC	CASSYWETQYF
TRBV6-5	TRBJ1-5	-	-	TGTGCCAGCAGTTACTCGGACTCGGAAGGATGGCCCCAGCATTTT	CASSYSDSEGWPQHF
TRBV5-4	TRBJ1-1	-	-	TGTGCCAGCAGCTTGGCGGGCGGGGTCCGGGAAGCTTTCTTT	CASSLAGGVREAFF
TRBV7-2	TRBJ1-3	-	-	TGTGCCAGCAGCTTAGCTGAGGGGGGTACTGGAAACACCATATATTTT	CASSLAEGGTGNTIYF
TRBV5-4	TRBJ2-2	-	-	TGTGCCAGCAGCTTGGGGCAGGGAGAATCCGGGGAGCTGTTTTTT	CASSLGQGESGELFF
TRBV28	TRBJ2-2	-	-	TGTGCCAGCGGGCTCGTAGGTTCCACCGGGGAGCTGTTTTTT	CASGLVGSTGELFF
TRBV7-9	TRBJ1-2	-	TRBD1	TGTGCCAGCAGCTCCCGACAGGGTGACTATGGCTACACCTTC	CASSSRQGDYGYTF
TRBV30	TRBJ1-5	-	TRBD1	TGTGCCTGGAGTCGTTTGGGACAGCCTAGCAATCAGCCCCAGCATTTT	CAWSRLGQPSNQPQHF
TRBV4-3	TRBJ2-3	-	TRBD2	TGCGCCAGCAGCCACGAGGGGCGGGGGGGGTCAGATACGCAGTATTTT	CASSHEGRGGSDTQYF
TRBV4-1	TRBJ1-2	-	-	TGCGCCAGCAGCCAAGGATCAATGAGGGTCGATGGCTACACCTTC	CASSQGSMRVDGYTF
TRBV7-6	TRBJ2-1	-	TRBD1	TGTGCCAGCAGCTTAGCTGGGGACAGGGGGAATGAGCAGTTCTTC	CASSLAGDRGNEQFF
TRBV7-6	TRBJ2-5	-	TRBD2	TGTGCCAGCAGACGAACTAGCGGGGGGGAGGAGACCCAGTACTTC	CASRRTSGGEETQYF
TRBV6-5	TRBJ1-1	-	-	TGTGCCAGCAGCCGTCGACAGGCCGGCACTGAAGCTTTCTTT	CASSRRQAGTEAFF
TRBV7-7	TRBJ2-7	-	-	TGTGCTAGCAGCTTCCTCTCCAGGGGTAGGTCCTACGAGCAGTACTTC	CASSFLSRGRSYEQYF
TRBV7-9	TRBJ1-6	-	-	TGTGCCAGCAGCTTCAGATTACCTAATTCACCCCTCCACTTT	CASSFRLPNSPLHF
TRBV7-2	TRBJ1-1	-	-	TGTGCCAGCAGCTTAGCCACTGAAGCTTTCTTT	CASSLATEAFF
TRBV5-6	TRBJ2-3	-	-	TGTGCCAGCAGCTTGCGGCCAGCCTTCACAGATACGCAGTATTTT	CASSLRPAFTDTQYF
TRBV5-6	TRBJ2-7	-	TRBD1	TGTGCCAGCAGCTCGATGGGACAGCTCAGGAGCTCCTACGAGCAGTACTTC	CASSSMGQLRSSYEQYF
TRBV30	TRBJ1-5	-	TRBD1	TGTGCCTGGAGTGTACGAGGGGGCATCGAAGGTAATCAGCCCCAGCATTTT	CAWSVRGGIEGNQPQHF
TRBV11-3	TRBJ1-1	-	-	TGTGCCAGCAGCTTAGGGGGGGCGCAAACTGAAGCTTTCTTT	CASSLGGAQTEAFF
TRBV18	TRBJ1-1	-	-	TGTGCCAGCTCACTGGAAGGGAGAGATGAAGCTTTCTTT	CASSLEGRDEAFF
TRBV5-4	TRBJ2-5	-	-	TGTGCCAGCAGTTCAGCGGTCCAAGAGACCCAGTACTTC	CASSSAVQETQYF
TRBV19	TRBJ2-5	-	-	TGTGCCAGTAGTAGGTACCAAGAGACCCAGTACTTC	CASSRYQETQYF
TRBV18	TRBJ2-5	few	-	TGTGCCAGCTCACCCTGGGAAGGAGCAGAGACCCAGTACTTC	CASSPWEGAETQYF